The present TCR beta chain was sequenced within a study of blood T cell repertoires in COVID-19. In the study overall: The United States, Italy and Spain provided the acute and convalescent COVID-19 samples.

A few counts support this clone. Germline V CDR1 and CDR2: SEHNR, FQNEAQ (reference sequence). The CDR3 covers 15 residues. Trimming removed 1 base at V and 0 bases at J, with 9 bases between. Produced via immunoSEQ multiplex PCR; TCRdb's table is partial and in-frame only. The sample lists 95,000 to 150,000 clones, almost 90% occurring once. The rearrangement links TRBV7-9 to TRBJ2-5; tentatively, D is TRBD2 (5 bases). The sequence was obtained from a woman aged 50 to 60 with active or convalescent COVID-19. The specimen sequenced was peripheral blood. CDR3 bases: TGTGCCAGCAGCTTAGGCTACGGGGACCAAGAGACCCAGTACTTC. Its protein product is CASSLGYGDQETQYF.